The T cell receptor beta chain under discussion was sequenced for a study of blood T cell repertoires in COVID-19. Study at large: The origin of the acute and convalescent COVID-19 samples was the United States, Italy and Spain. PBMCs, B-cell-depleted T cells, or T cells provided the cDNA or gDNA that made up the material.

J lost 10 bases, V lost 5 bases, and 7 bases had no gene match. The germline gives CDR1 SGHTA, CDR2 FQGTGA. The CDR3 has 12 amino acids. Original handling: By means of reference gene primer amplification, nucleated cell counts were estimated. The method was immunoSEQ multiplex PCR; TCRdb's version includes in-frame clones alone and lacks a portion of them. The DNA was the basis for D and trimming; V, J and clone size are from that table. The data contain approximately 38,000 clones, around 90% of them singletons. Material for sequencing was peripheral blood. The TCR sequence derives from a human donor in a cohort sampled during active COVID-19. The chain uses TRBV7-3 and TRBJ1-2; TRBD1 matches at 7 bases. The CDR3 loop reads CASSIGQEDYTF. For the CDR3, the DNA is TGTGCCAGCAGCATCGGACAGGAAGACTACACCTTC.